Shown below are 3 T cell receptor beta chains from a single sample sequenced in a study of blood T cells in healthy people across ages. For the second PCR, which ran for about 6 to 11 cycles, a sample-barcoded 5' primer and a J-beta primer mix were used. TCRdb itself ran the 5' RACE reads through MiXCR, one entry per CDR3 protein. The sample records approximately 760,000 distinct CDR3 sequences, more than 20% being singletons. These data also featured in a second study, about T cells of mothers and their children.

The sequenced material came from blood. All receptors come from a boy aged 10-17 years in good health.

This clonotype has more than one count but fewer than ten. The CDR3: CASSLMRGEADTQYF. DNA of the CDR3: TGTGCCAGCAGTTTGATGAGGGGTGAGGCAGATACGCAGTATTTT. The chain carries TRBV12-3 or TRBV12-4 and TRBJ2-3; either TRBD1 or TRBD2 may supply D (5 bases each). This CDR3 region has 15 residues. Trimming shortened V by 3 bases and J by 4 bases, and 14 bases separated the two germline ends.

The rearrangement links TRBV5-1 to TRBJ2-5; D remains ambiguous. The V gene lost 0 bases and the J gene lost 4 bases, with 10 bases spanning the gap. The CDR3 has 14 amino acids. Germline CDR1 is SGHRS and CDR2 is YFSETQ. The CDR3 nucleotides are TGCGCCAGCAGCTTGGAAGGAGATGGAGAGACCCAGTACTTC. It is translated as CASSLEGDGETQYF.

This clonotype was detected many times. The chain's CDR3 is CASSPDRGLETQYF. CDR3 sequence (DNA): TGCGCCAGCAGCCCGGACAGGGGGCTAGAGACCCAGTACTTC. V and J are TRBV5-1 and TRBJ2-5, with 11 nucleotides matching TRBD1. CDR3 length equals 14 residues. Germline CDR1 and CDR2: SGHRS and YFSETQ. The trim removed 4 bases at V and 4 bases at J, leaving 3 bases unmatched.